Shown below are 5 T cell receptor beta chains from a single sample sequenced in a study of read filtering for tumor transcriptome and immune sequencing. From 300 to 400 ng of RNA, a library with molecular barcoded alpha/delta and beta/gamma adaptors was made. TCRdb re-called the reads through MiXCR, storing one row per CDR3 protein. This table holds about 63,000 distinct CDR3 sequences, roughly 13% found once. The sample taken for sequencing was a population of CD138-negative cells sorted from bone marrow. The receptors were sampled from a donor over 35 with multiple myeloma.

As regards this clonotype: A much larger clone lies one base from this, so it may be a read error. V and J are TRBV20-1 and TRBJ2-5, with D tentatively TRBD2 (6 bases). The germline V gene encodes CDR1 DFQATT and CDR2 SNEGSKA (reference sequence). V was pared by 6 bases and J by 2 bases, with 13 bases between. The CDR3 has 13 amino acids. The CDR3 protein is CSAISGGQETQYF. CDR3 bases: TGCAGTGCCATTAGCGGTGGGCAAGAGACCCAGTACTTC.

This clonotype has ten or more counts. The rearrangement uses TRBV11-2 and TRBJ2-1, with D possibly matching TRBD1 (6 bases). V shed 4 bases and J shed 4 bases, with 26 bases lying between them. CDR3 length equals 19 residues. Germline V gene data show CDR1 as SGHAT and CDR2 as FQNNGV. The CDR3 loop reads CASSSLRDNPFQGYNEQFF. CDR3 nucleotide sequence: TGTGCCAGCAGCTCCCTGAGGGACAATCCCTTTCAGGGTTACAATGAGCAGTTCTTC. The variable domain in full, completed from reference TRBV11-2 and TRBJ2-1, reads EAGVAQSPRYKIIEKRQSVAFWCNPISGHATLYWYQQILGQGPKLLIQFQNNGVVDDSQLPKDRFSAERLKGVDSTLKIQPAKLEDSAVYLCASSSLRDNPFQGYNEQFFGPGTRLTVL.

The chain has TRBV2 and TRBJ2-7, with 12 positions matching TRBD2. The germline gives CDR1 SNHLY, CDR2 FYNNEI. Trimming at V came to 6 bases and at J to 4 bases, leaving 7 bases not matched to a gene. This CDR3 spans 15 amino acids. The chain's CDR3 is CASRERLAGAYEQYF. CDR3 coding DNA: TGTGCCAGCAGAGAGAGACTAGCGGGGGCTTACGAGCAGTACTTC.

In its sample, this clonotype was seen many times. The chain links TRBV5-8 to TRBJ1-2; 9 bases map to TRBD1. There are 12 residues in the CDR3. V gave up 4 bases and J gave up 11 bases; unmatched junction bases: 6. From germline, CDR1 is SGHTS and CDR2 YDEGEE. The CDR3 DNA follows: TGTGCCAGCAGCCTGGGACAGGGCCGTTACACCTTC. It specifies CASSLGQGRYTF.

This clonotype has a count of ten or more. The chain links TRBV5-1 to TRBJ1-1; the D gene is possibly TRBD1 (5 bases). V lost 4 bases and J lost 2, with 21 bases in between. In germline, CDR1 is SGHRS, CDR2 YFSETQ. CDR3 length equals 17 residues. The CDR3 loop reads CASSGTGRGKANTEAFF. CDR3 sequence (DNA): TGCGCCAGCAGCGGAACAGGCAGAGGAAAGGCTAACACTGAAGCTTTCTTT.